Listed here are 29 T cell receptor beta chains from one sample, sequenced in a study of CD8+CD57+ T cells in acquired aplastic anemia. The template used for profiling TCR beta VDJ and CDR3 was genomic DNA. In TCRdb, the reads were re-called with MiXCR into one record per CDR3 protein. This sample has approximately 130,000 distinct CDR3 sequences, with 35% to 50% found just once. Input material: sorted CD4+, CD8+, or CD8+CD57+ T cells (not recorded which) from PBMCs. The origin of the receptors is a human donor in good health, serving as a control.

At least ten counts were recorded for this clonotype. This sequence joins TRBV6-5 and TRBJ1-5; perhaps TRBD1 as D (6 bases). Germline V gene data show CDR1 as MNHEY and CDR2 as SVGAGI. CDR3 length: 13 residues. V was shortened by 6 bases and J by 9 bases, with 15 bases between the two germline ends. Here the CDR3 reads CASSQGKGRPQHF. Here the CDR3 DNA reads TGTGCCAGCAGCCAGGGGAAGGGCAGGCCCCAGCATTTT.

The CDR3 DNA follows: TGTGCCAGCGGGAGGACAGGGGGCACCTATGGCTACACCTTC. Protein: CASGRTGGTYGYTF. The chain carries TRBV10-3 and TRBJ1-2, with 11 bases fitting TRBD1. CDR1 is ENHRY, CDR2 SYGVKD, per germline. The trim removed 10 bases at V and 4 bases at J, leaving 8 bases unmatched. CDR3 length: 14 residues.

V and J are TRBV20-1 and TRBJ2-7; 7 nucleotides agree with TRBD2. Trimming at V came to 3 bases and at J to 2 bases, leaving 7 bases not matched to a gene. In germline, CDR1 is DFQATT, CDR2 SNEGSKA (reference sequence). The CDR3 consists of 14 residues. The CDR3 region is CSASAGVRPYEQYF. In DNA, the CDR3 is TGCAGTGCTAGCGCGGGAGTTCGACCCTACGAGCAGTACTTC.

Ten or more counts support this clonotype. The rearrangement links TRBV24-1 to TRBJ1-1, with a possible D match to TRBD1 (5 bases). Germline assignment: CDR1 KGHDR and CDR2 SFDVKD. The CDR3 consists of 16 residues. Deletions cut 4 bases from V and 5 bases from J, with 19 bases between. The CDR3 DNA reads as TGTGCCACCAGTGACCGCCCGGGACGGAGTGGGACTGAAGCTTTCTTT. Translating gives CATSDRPGRSGTEAFF.

V gene TRBV10-1 combines with J gene TRBJ1-2; no definite D call. CDR1 and CDR2 (germline): WNHNN, SYGVQD (reference sequence). V was pared by 6 bases and J by 4 bases, with 12 bases between. This CDR3 is built from 13 residues. The CDR3 reads CASSLDRSYGYTF. CDR3 DNA: TGCGCCAGCAGCCTAGATCGATCCTATGGCTACACCTTC.

The V and J genes are TRBV13 and TRBJ1-6, with TRBD1 identical over 7 bases. V lost 9 bases to trimming and J lost 6 bases; unmatched junction nucleotides: 11. This CDR3 is built from 15 residues. CDR1 is PRHDT and CDR2 is FYEKMQ in the germline V gene (reference sequence). Here the CDR3 reads CARQEGTGANSPLHF. In DNA, the CDR3 is TGTGCCAGACAGGAAGGTACAGGGGCTAATTCACCCCTCCACTTT.

This clonotype was picked up one time. The chain links TRBV20-1 to TRBJ2-1; D assignment may be TRBD1 or TRBD2 (5 bases each). This CDR3 is 11 amino acids long. V dropped 5 bases and J dropped 4 bases, with 6 bases sitting between them. Looked up from germline, CDR1 is DFQATT and CDR2 is SNEGSKA (reference sequence). The CDR3 protein is CSAGGYNEQFF. The CDR3 nucleotides read TGCAGTGCTGGGGGATACAATGAGCAGTTCTTC.

The gene calls are TRBV27 and TRBJ1-1; D ambiguous. CDR1 is MNHEY and CDR2 is SMNVEV in the germline V gene (reference sequence). CDR3 length equals 14 residues. V was clipped by 5 bases and J by 0 bases, with 10 bases between them. The CDR3: CASSHTVMNTEAFF. The CDR3 DNA reads as TGTGCCAGCAGTCACACAGTTATGAACACTGAAGCTTTCTTT.

In its sample, this clonotype was seen many times. The chain combines TRBV2 with TRBJ1-1; D remains ambiguous. Germline lookup yields CDR1 SNHLY and CDR2 FYNNEI. There are 14 residues in the CDR3. Trimming left V 7 bases short and J 0 bases short, with 12 bases between. The CDR3 DNA follows: TGTGCCAGCAACCGAGAGATGCTGAACACTGAAGCTTTCTTT. Its protein product is CASNREMLNTEAFF.

CDR3 in amino acids: CASSSLSGGHSWGANVLTF. For the CDR3, the DNA is TGTGCCAGCAGTTCCCTTAGCGGGGGCCACTCCTGGGGGGCCAACGTCCTGACTTTC. The chain is built from TRBV12-3 or TRBV12-4 and TRBJ2-6; TRBD2 matches at 9 bases. The V gene end was trimmed by 4 bases and the J gene end by 4 bases; junction bases not matched to a gene: 14. This CDR3 contains 19 residues.

The CDR3 loop is CASSLAWLAGGPIGEQYF. As DNA, the CDR3 is TGTGCCAGCAGCTTGGCCTGGTTGGCGGGGGGGCCTATTGGCGAGCAGTACTTC. The V call is TRBV25-1, the J call TRBJ2-7; TRBD2 aligns across 9 bases. The CDR3 consists of 18 residues. V lost 6 bases, J lost 6 bases, and 21 bases stayed unmatched. Germline CDR1 MGHDK, CDR2 SYGVNS.

V is TRBV25-1 and J is TRBJ2-7; 9 nucleotides line up with TRBD1. The CDR3 totals 14 residues. Germline CDR1 reads MGHDK; CDR2 reads SYGVNS. V shed 1 base, J shed 5 bases, and the junction held 3 bases outside the gene matches. In DNA, the CDR3 is TGTGCCAGCAGTGAATCCGGGACAGGGCACGAGCAGTACTTC. Its protein product is CASSESGTGHEQYF.

V usage is TRBV2 and J usage is TRBJ2-7; possible D gene TRBD2, 5 bases. CDR3 length: 15 residues. Germline V gene sequence: CDR1 SNHLY, CDR2 FYNNEI. Deletions cut 5 bases from V and 4 bases from J, with 18 bases between. CDR3 DNA sequence: TGTGCCAGCAGTAATGTGAACACCGGGGTTTACGAGCAGTACTTC. It yields the protein CASSNVNTGVYEQYF.

This chain links TRBV2 with TRBJ1-2, with TRBD1 matching over 7 bases. The CDR3 is 14 amino acids. The V gene end was trimmed by 3 bases and the J gene end by 7 bases; junction bases not matched to a gene: 8. CDR1 is SNHLY, CDR2 FYNNEI, per germline. The CDR3 DNA sequence: TGTGCCAGCAGTGATTCGTACGGGACAGTTGGCTACACCTTC. Amino acid sequence: CASSDSYGTVGYTF.

The rearrangement links TRBV20-1 to TRBJ1-2; tentative D call: TRBD1 (5 bases). The CDR3 covers 14 residues. V lost 3 bases to trimming and J lost 1 base, with 12 bases between them. The germline gives CDR1 DFQATT, CDR2 SNEGSKA (reference sequence). The CDR3 is CSASRTTHNYGYTF. Here the CDR3 DNA reads TGCAGTGCTAGTCGGACAACCCATAACTATGGCTACACCTTC.

The chain carries TRBV5-8 and TRBJ2-5; 8 positions match TRBD1. V shed 4 bases and J 3 bases; nucleotides not matched to a gene: 8. Per germline, CDR1 SGHTS and CDR2 YDEGEE. There are 15 residues in the CDR3. Written as DNA, the CDR3 is TGTGCCAGCAGCCTGAGACAGGGGAGTGAAGAGACCCAGTACTTC. Protein: CASSLRQGSEETQYF.

This clonotype was found a few times. The V gene is TRBV3-1, the J gene TRBJ1-1; 10 bases are shared with TRBD1. This CDR3 spans 14 amino acids. The V and J ends lost 6 bases and 3 bases, in that order; junction bases with no gene match: 4. The germline V gene encodes CDR1 LGHDT and CDR2 YNNKEL (reference sequence). The CDR3 sequence: CASSDRGPDTEAFF. The CDR3 region has the DNA TGTGCCAGCAGTGACAGGGGGCCTGACACTGAAGCTTTCTTT.

This clonotype has ten or more counts. The rearrangement links TRBV19 to TRBJ1-2, with 9 bases fitting TRBD1. From germline, CDR1 is LNHDA and CDR2 SQIVND (reference sequence). V lost 3 bases to trimming and J lost 4 bases; unmatched junction nucleotides: 9. This CDR3 region has 16 residues. This chain's CDR3 is CASSIQDRGLSYGYTF. For the CDR3, the DNA is TGTGCCAGTAGTATTCAGGACAGGGGACTCTCCTATGGCTACACCTTC.

The chain carries TRBV30 and TRBJ2-5, with a tentative D call TRBD2 (6 bases). The length of the CDR3 is 15 residues. With 1 base removed from V and 2 bases from J, the gap between germline ends came to 14 bases. Germline CDR1 is GTSNPN and CDR2 is SVGIG (reference sequence). CDR3 loop: CAWSGGSGQQETQYF. The CDR3, as DNA: TGTGCCTGGAGTGGGGGGAGCGGGCAACAAGAGACCCAGTACTTC.

This clonotype was found many times. This CDR3 reads CSVDTRQTIRQAFF. As DNA, the CDR3 is TGCAGCGTTGACACGAGACAGACCATTCGACAAGCTTTCTTT. This chain links TRBV29-1 with TRBJ1-1, with D perhaps matching TRBD1 (5 bases). Per germline, CDR1 SQVTM and CDR2 ANQGSEA. The CDR3 consists of 14 residues. The V and J ends lost 3 bases and 9 bases respectively, with 20 bases between them. Based on the CDR3 plus reference TRBV29-1 and TRBJ1-1, the full variable domain is SAVISQKPSRDICQRGTSLTIQCQVDSQVTMMFWYRQQPGQSLTLIATANQGSEATYESGFVIDKFPISRPNLTFSTLTVSNMSPEDSSIYLCSVDTRQTIRQAFFGQGTRLTVV.

Only a few counts were recorded for this clonotype. The rearrangement links TRBV5-6 to TRBJ2-3; D perhaps matches TRBD2 (6 bases). V gave up 3 bases and J gave up 0 bases, with 17 bases separating them. Germline CDR1 and CDR2: SGHDT and YYEEEE. The CDR3 runs to 17 residues. The CDR3 DNA reads TGTGCCAGCAGCTGGATGGAGGGGAGCGTGAGCACAGATACGCAGTATTTT. Translated, it gives CASSWMEGSVSTDTQYF.

This clonotype was counted many times. This chain joins TRBV7-2 and TRBJ1-2, with D possibly TRBD1 on 5 matching bases. Trimming took 4 bases from V and 8 from J, leaving 14 bases between them. The V gene's germline CDR1 is SGHTA and CDR2 FQGNSA. The CDR3 has 13 residues. The CDR3 here is CASSYRDHRGYTF. In DNA form, the CDR3 reads TGTGCCAGCAGCTACCGGGACCACCGAGGCTACACCTTC.

The rearrangement joins TRBV20-1 to TRBJ2-7; D gene ambiguous. The CDR3 contains 13 residues. With 6 bases removed from V and 2 bases from J, the gap between germline ends came to 14 bases. In germline, CDR1 is DFQATT, CDR2 SNEGSKA (reference sequence). The CDR3 DNA is TGCAGTGCCCCGGAAACACGAACCTACGAGCAGTACTTC. It specifies CSAPETRTYEQYF.

This clonotype has a count of ten or more. V is TRBV12-3 or TRBV12-4 and J is TRBJ2-5, with 7 bases lining up with TRBD2. Trimming took 6 bases from V and 5 from J; bases not matched to a gene: 9. This CDR3 comprises 14 residues. CDR3 coding DNA: TGTGCCAGCAGCTCCAACGCCGGGGGGGAGACCCAGTACTTC. Translation: CASSSNAGGETQYF.

This rearrangement joins TRBV10-3 to TRBJ2-2; D is perhaps TRBD1 (6 bases). Germline CDR1 reads ENHRY; CDR2 reads SYGVKD. The CDR3 loop spans 15 amino acids. The V end was cut by 1 base, the J end by 4 bases, with 10 bases between. CDR3 coding DNA: TGTGCCATCAGTGAGTACAGGGACCTCACCGGGGAGCTGTTTTTT. This gives the protein CAISEYRDLTGELFF.

This clonotype occurred many times. The J gene is TRBJ1-1, the V gene TRBV7-9, with D unresolved. CDR1 and CDR2 from the germline V gene are SEHNR and FQNEAQ (reference sequence). The CDR3 is made up of 11 amino acids. Trimming removed 5 bases from V and 10 bases from J, with 11 bases in between. CDR3 sequence: CASSLKETAFF. The CDR3 bases are TGTGCCAGCAGCCTTAAGGAAACAGCTTTCTTT.

J is TRBJ2-3 and V is TRBV5-4; maybe TRBD1 (6 bases). V was trimmed by 4 bases and J by 6 bases, leaving 9 bases between them. Looked up from germline, CDR1 is SGHNT and CDR2 is YYREEE (reference sequence). The CDR3 runs 12 residues. The CDR3 is CASSLTGDTQYF. CDR3 coding DNA: TGTGCCAGCAGCCTAACAGGGGATACGCAGTATTTT.

In its sample, this clonotype was seen many times. The V and J genes are TRBV18 and TRBJ1-2, with 10 bases identical to TRBD1. Germline trimming cut 3 bases from V and 8 bases from J; bases unmatched to any gene: 9. The germline V gene encodes CDR1 KGHSH and CDR2 LQKENI. The CDR3 sequence is 15 residues long. The chain's CDR3 is CASSPTGGASLGYTF. CDR3 coding DNA: TGTGCCAGCTCACCGACAGGGGGCGCGTCTTTGGGCTACACCTTC.

This clonotype was counted at least ten times. The chain joins TRBV19 to TRBJ1-2; 7 bases are shared with TRBD1. The V gene's germline CDR1 is LNHDA and CDR2 SQIVND (reference sequence). The CDR3 is 15 amino acids. V lost 5 bases and J lost 5; bases outside the gene matches: 11. The CDR3 nucleotides are TGTGCCAGTAGTTCCAGCCCCGGGACAGATTATGGCTACACCTTC. Protein sequence: CASSSSPGTDYGYTF.